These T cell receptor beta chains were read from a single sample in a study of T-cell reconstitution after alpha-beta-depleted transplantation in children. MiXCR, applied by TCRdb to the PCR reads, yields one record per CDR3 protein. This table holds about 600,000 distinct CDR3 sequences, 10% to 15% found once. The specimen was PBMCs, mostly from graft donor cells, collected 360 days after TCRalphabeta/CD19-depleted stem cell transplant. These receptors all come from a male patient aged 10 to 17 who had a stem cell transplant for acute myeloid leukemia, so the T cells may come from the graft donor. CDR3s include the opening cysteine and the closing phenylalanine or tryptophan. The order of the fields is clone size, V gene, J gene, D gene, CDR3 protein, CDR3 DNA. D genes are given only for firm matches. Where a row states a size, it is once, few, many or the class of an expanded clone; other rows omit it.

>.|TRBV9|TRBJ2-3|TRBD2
CASSVSGSVPDTQYF
TGTGCCAGCAGCGTTAGCGGGAGTGTCCCAGATACGCAGTATTTT
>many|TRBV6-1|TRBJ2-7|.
CASSRDSNYEQYF
TGTGCCAGCAGCCGGGACTCCAACTACGAGCAGTACTTC
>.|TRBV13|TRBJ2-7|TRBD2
CASSPTSAGGPGYEQYF
TGTGCCAGCAGCCCTACGTCAGCGGGAGGGCCGGGGTACGAGCAGTACTTC
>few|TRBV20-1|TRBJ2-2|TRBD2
CSARAGGAWGTSGRRNTGELFF
TGCAGTGCTAGAGCGGGTGGGGCGTGGGGGACTAGCGGGAGAAGGAACACCGGGGAGCTGTTTTTT
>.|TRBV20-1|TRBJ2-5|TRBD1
CSASGQGIYQETQYF
TGCAGTGCTAGCGGACAGGGAATCTACCAAGAGACCCAGTACTTC
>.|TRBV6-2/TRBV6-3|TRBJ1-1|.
CASSYSFPHLARLNTEAFF
TGTGCCAGCAGTTACTCCTTTCCCCATTTGGCAAGGCTGAACACTGAAGCTTTCTTT
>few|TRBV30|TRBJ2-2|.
CAWSVRLVNTGELFF
TGTGCCTGGAGTGTACGGCTAGTGAACACCGGGGAGCTGTTTTTT
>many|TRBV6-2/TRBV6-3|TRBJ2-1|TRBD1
CASSLLPPGQSSYNEQFF
TGTGCCAGCAGCCTGCTACCGCCGGGACAGAGCTCCTACAATGAGCAGTTCTTC
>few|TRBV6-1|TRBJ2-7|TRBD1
CASSEDLGTGSEQYF
TGTGCCAGCAGTGAAGATTTAGGGACAGGTTCCGAGCAGTACTTC
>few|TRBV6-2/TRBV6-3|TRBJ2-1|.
CASSPLGGAAIF
TGTGCCAGCAGTCCGCTCGGGGGAGCCGCCATCTTC
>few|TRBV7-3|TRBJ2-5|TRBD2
CASSWAGGEQTQYF
TGTGCCAGCAGCTGGGCGGGGGGGGAGCAGACCCAGTACTTC
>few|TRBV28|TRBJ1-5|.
CASSKETDYQPQHF
TGTGCCAGCTCCAAGGAGACAGACTATCAGCCCCAGCATTTT
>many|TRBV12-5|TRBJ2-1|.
CASGLQISSNNEQFF
TGTGCTAGTGGTTTGCAAATTTCCTCCAACAATGAGCAGTTCTTC
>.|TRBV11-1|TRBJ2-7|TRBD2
CASSSLGLAGPQSYEQYF
TGTGCCAGCAGCTCCTTAGGACTAGCGGGACCCCAATCCTACGAGCAGTACTTC
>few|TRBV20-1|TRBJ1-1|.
CSALLGTRNTEAFF
TGCAGTGCTCTCCTCGGGACGAGAAACACTGAAGCTTTCTTT
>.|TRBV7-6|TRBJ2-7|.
CASSAVWGSSYEQYF
TGTGCCAGCAGCGCAGTTTGGGGGAGCTCCTACGAGCAGTACTTC
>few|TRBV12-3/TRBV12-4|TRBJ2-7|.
CASSHGGREQYF
TGTGCCAGCAGTCACGGGGGTCGGGAGCAGTACTTC
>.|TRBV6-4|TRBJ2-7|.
CASSAEEGNEQYF
TGTGCCAGCAGTGCCGAAGAGGGGAACGAGCAGTACTTC
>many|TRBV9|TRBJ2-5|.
CATSQGGIAETQYF
TGTGCCACCTCACAGGGGGGGATAGCAGAGACCCAGTACTTC
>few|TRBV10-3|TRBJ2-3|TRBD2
CAISESMTSGTDTQYF
TGTGCCATCAGTGAGTCTATGACTAGCGGCACAGATACGCAGTATTTT
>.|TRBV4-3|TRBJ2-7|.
CASSQSNPYEQYF
TGCGCCAGCAGCCAATCCAACCCCTACGAGCAGTACTTC
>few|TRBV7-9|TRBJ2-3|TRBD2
CASSFFRTSGRMDTQYF
TGTGCCAGCAGCTTTTTCCGGACTAGCGGGAGGATGGATACGCAGTATTTT
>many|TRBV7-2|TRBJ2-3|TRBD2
CASSLAARGADTQYF
TGTGCCAGCAGCTTAGCTGCGCGGGGGGCAGATACGCAGTATTTT
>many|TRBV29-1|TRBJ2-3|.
CSVEDLKAATDTQYF
TGCAGCGTTGAAGATCTAAAAGCCGCCACAGATACGCAGTATTTT
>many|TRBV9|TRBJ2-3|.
CASSRTQVTDTQYF
TGTGCCAGCAGCCGGACACAGGTAACAGATACGCAGTATTTT
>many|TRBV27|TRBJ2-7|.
CASSLGLVSYEQYF
TGTGCCAGCAGTTTGGGGCTAGTCTCCTACGAGCAGTACTTC
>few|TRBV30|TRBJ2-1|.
CAWSVGLEGGEQFF
TGTGCCTGGAGTGTAGGTTTGGAGGGAGGTGAGCAGTTCTTC
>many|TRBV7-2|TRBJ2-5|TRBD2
CASSYLLGGREQETQYF
TGTGCCAGCAGCTATCTGCTTGGAGGGAGGGAACAAGAGACCCAGTACTTC
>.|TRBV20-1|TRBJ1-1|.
CSARVRPTTEAFF
TGCAGTGCTAGAGTTAGGCCGACCACTGAAGCTTTCTTT
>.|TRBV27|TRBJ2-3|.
CASSLSPSPVDTQYF
TGTGCCAGCAGTTTATCGCCTAGCCCCGTAGATACGCAGTATTTT
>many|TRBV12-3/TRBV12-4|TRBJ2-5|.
CASSFQGKTQYF
TGTGCCAGCAGTTTTCAGGGAAAGACCCAGTACTTC
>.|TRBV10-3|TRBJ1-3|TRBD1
CAISRDRLGNTIYF
TGTGCCATCAGCCGGGACAGACTTGGAAACACCATATATTTT
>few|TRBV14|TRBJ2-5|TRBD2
CASSQHRTSGYLTQYF
TGTGCCAGCAGCCAACATAGGACTAGCGGATATTTGACCCAGTACTTC
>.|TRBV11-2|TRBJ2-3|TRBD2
CASSLVGGTSADTQYF
TGTGCCAGCAGCTTAGTTGGTGGGACTAGCGCAGATACGCAGTATTTT
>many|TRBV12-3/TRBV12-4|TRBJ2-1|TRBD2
CASSLVVAGGTGQSYNEQFF
TGTGCCAGCAGTTTAGTGGTAGCGGGAGGTACGGGCCAATCCTACAATGAGCAGTTCTTC
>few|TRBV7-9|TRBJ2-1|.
CASRRQGDYDEQFF
TGTGCCAGCAGAAGGCAAGGCGATTACGATGAGCAGTTCTTC
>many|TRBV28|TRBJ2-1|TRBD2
CASMGLAANEQFF
TGTGCCAGCATGGGACTAGCTGCCAATGAGCAGTTCTTC
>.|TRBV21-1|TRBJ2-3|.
CASSKAPGLANRTDTQYF
TGTGCCAGCAGCAAAGCCCCGGGACTAGCGAACCGCACAGATACGCAGTATTTT
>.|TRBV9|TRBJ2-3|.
CASSFPGGTDTQYF
TGTGCCAGCAGCTTCCCAGGGGGCACAGATACGCAGTATTTT
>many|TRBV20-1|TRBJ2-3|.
CSARSTDTQYF
TGCAGTGCTCGCAGCACAGATACGCAGTATTTT
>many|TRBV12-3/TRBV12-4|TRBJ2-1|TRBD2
CASSFYPSGQPNNEQFF
TGTGCCAGCAGTTTTTACCCTAGCGGGCAACCTAACAATGAGCAGTTCTTC
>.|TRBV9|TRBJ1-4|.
CASSGGDSTNEKLFF
TGTGCCAGCAGTGGAGGAGATTCAACTAATGAAAAACTGTTTTTT
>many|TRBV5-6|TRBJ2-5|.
CASSLWRDKRETQYF
TGTGCCAGCAGCTTGTGGCGGGATAAGAGGGAGACCCAGTACTTC
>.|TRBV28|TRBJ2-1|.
CASSLSGLNNEQFF
TGTGCCAGCAGTCTCAGTGGACTGAACAATGAGCAGTTCTTC
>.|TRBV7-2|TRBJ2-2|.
CASSHPGRNTGELFF
TGTGCCAGCAGCCATCCGGGACGAAACACCGGGGAGCTGTTTTTT
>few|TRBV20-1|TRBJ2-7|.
CSASRVEQYF
TGCAGTGCTAGCCGGGTAGAGCAGTACTTC